This T cell receptor (beta chain) was profiled in a study of blood T cell repertoires in COVID-19. Between the trimmed V and J ends, which lost 9 bases and 4 bases, there was a span of 12 bases. In germline, CDR1 is KGHDR, CDR2 SFDVKD. The CDR3 is made up of 12 amino acids. TCRdb's table, derived via immunoSEQ multiplex PCR, lists solely in-frame clones and lacks some. The table has about 250,000 clones, roughly 84% seen once. Sequenced: peripheral blood. This chain connects TRBV24-1 to TRBJ2-7, with a tentative D call TRBD1 (6 bases). This receptor was identified in a woman aged 40 to 50 who had recovered from COVID-19. Here the CDR3 DNA reads TGTGCCACCGAGGACAGCATGTACGAGCAGTACTTC. This sequence encodes CATEDSMYEQYF.